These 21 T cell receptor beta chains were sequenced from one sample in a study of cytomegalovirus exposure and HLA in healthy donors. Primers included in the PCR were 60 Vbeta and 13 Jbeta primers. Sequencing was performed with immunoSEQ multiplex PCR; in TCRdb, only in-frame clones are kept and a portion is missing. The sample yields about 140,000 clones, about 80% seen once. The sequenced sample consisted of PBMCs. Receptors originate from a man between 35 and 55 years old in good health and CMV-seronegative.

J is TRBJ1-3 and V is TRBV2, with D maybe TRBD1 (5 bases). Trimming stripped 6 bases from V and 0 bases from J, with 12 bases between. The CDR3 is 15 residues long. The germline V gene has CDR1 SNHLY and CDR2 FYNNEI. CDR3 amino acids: CASRGPYISGNTIYF. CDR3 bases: TGTGCCAGCAGGGGGCCTTACATCTCTGGAAACACCATATATTTT.

The CDR3 coding sequence is TGTGCCAGCAGCCTCGGGGGCTATGGCTACACCTTC. Its protein is CASSLGGYGYTF. The genes are TRBV5-4 and TRBJ1-2; possibly TRBD1 for D (5 bases). This CDR3 region has 12 residues. V was shortened by 4 bases and J by 4 bases, with 8 bases between the two germline ends. The germline CDR1 and CDR2 sequences are SGHNT and YYREEE (reference sequence).

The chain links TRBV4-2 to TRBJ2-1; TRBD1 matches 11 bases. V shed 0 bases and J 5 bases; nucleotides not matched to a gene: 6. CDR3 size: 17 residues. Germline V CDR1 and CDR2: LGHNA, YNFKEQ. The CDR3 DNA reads TGTGCCAGCAGCCAAGAAGCAAGGACAGGGGGCAACAATGAGCAGTTCTTC. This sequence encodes CASSQEARTGGNNEQFF.

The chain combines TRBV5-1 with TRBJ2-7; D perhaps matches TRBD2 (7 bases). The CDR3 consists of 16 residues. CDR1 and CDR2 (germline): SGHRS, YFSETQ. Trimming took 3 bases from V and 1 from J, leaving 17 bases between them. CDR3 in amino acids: CASSSIRGGPSYEQYF. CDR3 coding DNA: TGCGCCAGCAGCTCCATACGCGGGGGCCCTTCCTACGAGCAGTACTTC.

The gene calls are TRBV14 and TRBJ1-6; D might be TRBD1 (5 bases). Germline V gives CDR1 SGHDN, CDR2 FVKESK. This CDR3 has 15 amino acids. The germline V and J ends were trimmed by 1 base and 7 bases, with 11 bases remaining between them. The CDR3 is CASSQVPGYNSPLHF. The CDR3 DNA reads TGTGCCAGCAGCCAAGTACCAGGGTACAATTCACCCCTCCACTTT. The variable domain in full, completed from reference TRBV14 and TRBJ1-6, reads EAGVTQFPSHSVIEKGQTVTLRCDPISGHDNLYWYRRVMGKEIKFLLHFVKESKQDESGMPNNRFLAERTGGTYSTLKVQPAELEDSGVYFCASSQVPGYNSPLHFGNGTRLTVT.

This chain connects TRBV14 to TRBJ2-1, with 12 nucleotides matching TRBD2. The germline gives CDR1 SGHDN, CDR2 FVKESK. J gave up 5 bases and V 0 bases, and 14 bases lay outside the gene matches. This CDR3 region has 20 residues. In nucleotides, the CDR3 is TGTGCCAGCAGCCAAGAATCAGGACTAGCGGGGTGGCATGGGGACAATGAGCAGTTCTTC. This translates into CASSQESGLAGWHGDNEQFF.

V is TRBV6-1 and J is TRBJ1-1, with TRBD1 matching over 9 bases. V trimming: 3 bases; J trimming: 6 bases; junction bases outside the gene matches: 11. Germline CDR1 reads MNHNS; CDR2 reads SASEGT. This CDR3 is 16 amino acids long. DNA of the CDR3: TGTGCCAGCAGTGACCACGGGACAGGGTCACCCCCTGAAGCTTTCTTT. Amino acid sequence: CASSDHGTGSPPEAFF.

The CDR3 bases are TGTGCCAGCAGCGGGGGACTAGCGGGGGGGCCCCGGCAGTACTTC. Translation gives CASSGGLAGGPRQYF. The chain joins TRBV11-2 to TRBJ2-7; 16 bases agree with TRBD2. Trimming removed 5 bases from V and 9 bases from J; junction bases left unmatched: 7. This CDR3 has 15 residues. Per germline, CDR1 SGHAT and CDR2 FQNNGV.

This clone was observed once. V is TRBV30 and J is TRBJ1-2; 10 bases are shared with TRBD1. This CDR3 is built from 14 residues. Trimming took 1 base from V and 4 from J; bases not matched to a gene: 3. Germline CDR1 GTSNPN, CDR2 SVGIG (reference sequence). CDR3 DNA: TGTGCCTGGAGTGGGGGGACAGGGGCCTATGGCTACACCTTC. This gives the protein CAWSGGTGAYGYTF.

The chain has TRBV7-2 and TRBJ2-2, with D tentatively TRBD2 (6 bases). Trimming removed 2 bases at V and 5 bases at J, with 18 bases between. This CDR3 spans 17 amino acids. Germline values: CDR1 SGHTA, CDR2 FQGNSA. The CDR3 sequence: CASSLLPPGGGTGELFF. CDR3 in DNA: TGTGCCAGCAGCTTACTCCCCCCCGGGGGTGGGACCGGGGAGCTGTTTTTT.

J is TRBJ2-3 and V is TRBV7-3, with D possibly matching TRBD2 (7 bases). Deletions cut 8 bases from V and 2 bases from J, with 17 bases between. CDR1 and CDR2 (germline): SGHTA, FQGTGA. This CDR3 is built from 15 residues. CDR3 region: CASGRRGGNTDTQYF. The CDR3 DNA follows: TGTGCCAGCGGAAGGAGGGGGGGCAACACAGATACGCAGTATTTT.

CDR3 sequence: CASHTGVVYNEQFF. CDR3 DNA: TGCGCCAGCCACACAGGAGTTGTCTACAATGAGCAGTTCTTC. This rearrangement joins TRBV10-2 to TRBJ2-1; D is perhaps TRBD1 (5 bases). Germline lookup yields CDR1 WSHSY and CDR2 SAAADI. There are 14 residues in the CDR3. Deletions cut 8 bases from V and 3 bases from J, with 14 bases between.

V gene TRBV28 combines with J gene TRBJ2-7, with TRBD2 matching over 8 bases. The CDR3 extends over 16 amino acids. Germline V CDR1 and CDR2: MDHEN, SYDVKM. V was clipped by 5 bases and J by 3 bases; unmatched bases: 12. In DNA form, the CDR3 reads TGTGCCAGCAGTGATTTCGGGGGTGCGGGGGGCTACGAGCAGTACTTC. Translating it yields CASSDFGGAGGYEQYF.

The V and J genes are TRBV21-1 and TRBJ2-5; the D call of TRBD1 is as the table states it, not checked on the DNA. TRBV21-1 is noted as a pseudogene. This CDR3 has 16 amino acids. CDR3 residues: CASGRTQGGTRETQYF. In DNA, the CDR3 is TGTGCCAGCGGAAGGACACAGGGTGGGACGAGAGAGACCCAGTACTTC.

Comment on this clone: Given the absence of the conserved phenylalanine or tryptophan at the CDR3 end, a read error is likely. The CDR3 here is CASSVGTGGRNSPLHV. The CDR3 DNA reads TGTGCCAGCAGCGTCGGGACAGGGGGAAGGAATTCACCCCTCCACGTT. The rearrangement links TRBV7-8 to TRBJ1-6, with TRBD1 matching over 11 bases. V trimming: 5 bases; J trimming: 7 bases; junction bases outside the gene matches: 7. The CDR3 runs to 16 residues. Germline CDR1 is SGHVS and CDR2 is FQNEAQ.

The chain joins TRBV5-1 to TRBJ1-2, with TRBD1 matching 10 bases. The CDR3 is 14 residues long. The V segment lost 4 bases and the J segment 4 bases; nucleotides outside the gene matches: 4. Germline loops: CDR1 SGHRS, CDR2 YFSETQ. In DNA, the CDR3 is TGCGCCAGCAGCCCCGGGACAGGGGTCTATGGCTACACCTTC. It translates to CASSPGTGVYGYTF.

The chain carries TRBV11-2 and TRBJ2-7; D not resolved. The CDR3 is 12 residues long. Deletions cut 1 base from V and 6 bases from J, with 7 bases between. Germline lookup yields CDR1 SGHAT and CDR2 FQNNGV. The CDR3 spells CASSLGAPEQYF. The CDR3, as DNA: TGTGCCAGCAGCTTAGGGGCCCCCGAGCAGTACTTC.

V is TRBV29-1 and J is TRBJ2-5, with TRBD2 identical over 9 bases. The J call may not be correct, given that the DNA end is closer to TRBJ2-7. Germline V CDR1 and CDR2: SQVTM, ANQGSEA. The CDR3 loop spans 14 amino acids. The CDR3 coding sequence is TGCAGCGTTGAAGCGGCTAGCGGGGTGTACGAGCAGTACTTC. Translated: CSVEAASGVYEQYF.

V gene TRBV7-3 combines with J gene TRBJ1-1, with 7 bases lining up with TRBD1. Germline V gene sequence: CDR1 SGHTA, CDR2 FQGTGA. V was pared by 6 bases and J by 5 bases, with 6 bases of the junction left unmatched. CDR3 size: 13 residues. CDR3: CASRMNRGTEAFF. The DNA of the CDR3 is TGTGCCAGCAGGATGAACAGGGGAACTGAAGCTTTCTTT.

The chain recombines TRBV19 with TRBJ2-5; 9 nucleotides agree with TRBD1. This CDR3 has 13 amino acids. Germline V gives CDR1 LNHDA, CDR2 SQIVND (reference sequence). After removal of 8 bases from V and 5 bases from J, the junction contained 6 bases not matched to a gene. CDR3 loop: CASSQGAAETQYF. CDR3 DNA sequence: TGTGCCAGTTCACAGGGGGCGGCCGAGACCCAGTACTTC.

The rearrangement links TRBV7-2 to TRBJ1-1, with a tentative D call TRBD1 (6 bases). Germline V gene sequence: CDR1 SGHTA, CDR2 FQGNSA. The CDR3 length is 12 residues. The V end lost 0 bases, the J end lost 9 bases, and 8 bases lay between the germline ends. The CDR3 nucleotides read TGTGCCAGCAGCTTAGCGCAGGGGAAAGCTTTCTTT. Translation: CASSLAQGKAFF.